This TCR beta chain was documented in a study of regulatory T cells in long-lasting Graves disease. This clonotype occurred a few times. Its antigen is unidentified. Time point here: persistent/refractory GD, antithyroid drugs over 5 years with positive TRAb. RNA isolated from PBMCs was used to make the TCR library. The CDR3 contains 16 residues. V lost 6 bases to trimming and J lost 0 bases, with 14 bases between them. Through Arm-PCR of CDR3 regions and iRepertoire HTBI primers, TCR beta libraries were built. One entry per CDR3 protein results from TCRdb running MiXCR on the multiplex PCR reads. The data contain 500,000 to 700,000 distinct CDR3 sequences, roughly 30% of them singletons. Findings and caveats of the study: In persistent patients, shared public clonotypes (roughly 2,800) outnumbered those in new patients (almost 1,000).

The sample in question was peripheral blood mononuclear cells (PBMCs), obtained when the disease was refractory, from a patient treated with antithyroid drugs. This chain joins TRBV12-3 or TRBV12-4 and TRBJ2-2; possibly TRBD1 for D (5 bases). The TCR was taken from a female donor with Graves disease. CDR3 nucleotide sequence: TGTGCCAGCAGGTTACGACAGAACACGAACACCGGGGAGCTGTTTTTT. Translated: CASRLRQNTNTGELFF.